This T cell receptor beta chain appears in the sequencing data of a study of cytomegalovirus exposure and HLA in healthy donors. Overall study context: An earlier analysis found 110 million or so unique TCR beta sequences from about 179 million T cells. Study observations and caveats: CMV serostatus stood as the only immune exposure information on hand. There were several of the most significant clusters that appeared linked to common viral pathogens in a later analysis. Most of the TCR beta V segments (in an earlier analysis) were productive either about 87% or about 30% of the time.

With 60 Vbeta and 13 Jbeta primers, the PCR was carried out. Profiled with immunoSEQ multiplex PCR; TCRdb holds only in-frame clones, not every one. Found here are around 70,000 clones, around 62% of them singletons; the top ten hold around 2.8%. In the case of this clone: Its specificity is not known.

The germline V gene encodes CDR1 SGHAT and CDR2 FQNNGV. J was trimmed by 2 bases and V by 5 bases; bases with no gene match: 7. This CDR3 contains 15 residues. The chain couples TRBV11-2 to TRBJ2-7; 9 bases line up with TRBD2. The clonotype was recovered from a man aged 30 to 39 in good health and CMV-seronegative. The sequenced sample was PBMCs. The CDR3 nucleotides read TGTGCCAGCAGCCAAGGGCGGGGGGGCCCCTACGAGCAGTACTTC. It is translated as CASSQGRGGPYEQYF.